The source of this T cell receptor beta chain is a study of PD-L1 blockade in urothelial cancer. Looking at the study overall: A median blood sample held approximately 150,000 T cells and more than 80,000 unique TCRs.

TCRdb keeps only in-frame clones here, not all; method: immunoSEQ multiplex PCR. Of fewer than 50,000 clones detected, around 84% appear once; the ten largest clones hold approximately 2.9%. CDR3 length equals 15 residues. V lost 3 bases, J lost 3 bases, and 8 bases stayed unmatched. Germline lookup yields CDR1 MNHEY and CDR2 SMNVEV (reference sequence). The sample's time point: pretreatment peripheral blood. The clonotype originates from a man aged 65 to 85 with urothelial cancer. The material was PBMCs, obtained around atezolizumab (anti-PD-L1) treatment. The chain combines TRBV27 with TRBJ2-7, with 7 bases identical to TRBD2. The CDR3 bases are TGTGCCAGCAGTTTTCGCGGGGGAGATATCTACGAGCAGTACTTC. This gives the protein CASSFRGGDIYEQYF.